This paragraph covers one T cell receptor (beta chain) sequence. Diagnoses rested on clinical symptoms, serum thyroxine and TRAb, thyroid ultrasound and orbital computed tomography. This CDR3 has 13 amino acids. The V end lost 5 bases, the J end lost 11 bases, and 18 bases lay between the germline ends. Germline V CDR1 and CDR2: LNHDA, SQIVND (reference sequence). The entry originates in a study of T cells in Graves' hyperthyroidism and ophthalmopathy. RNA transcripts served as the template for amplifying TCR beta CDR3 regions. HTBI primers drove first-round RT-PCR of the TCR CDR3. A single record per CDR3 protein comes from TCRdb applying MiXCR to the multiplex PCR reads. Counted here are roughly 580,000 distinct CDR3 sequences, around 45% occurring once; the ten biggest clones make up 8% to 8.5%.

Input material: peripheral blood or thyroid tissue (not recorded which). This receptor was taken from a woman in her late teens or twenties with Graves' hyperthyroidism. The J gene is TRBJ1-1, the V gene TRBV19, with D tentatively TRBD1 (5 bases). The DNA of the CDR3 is TGTGCCAGTAGTGATGCCCCCTACGGGGCCGCTTTCTTT. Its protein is CASSDAPYGAAFF. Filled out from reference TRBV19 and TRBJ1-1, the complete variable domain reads DGGITQSPKYLFRKEGQNVTLSCEQNLNHDAMYWYRQDPGQGLRLIYYSQIVNDFQKGDIAEGYSVSREKKESFPLTVTSAQKNPTAFYLCASSDAPYGAAFFGQGTRLTVV.